This T cell receptor beta chain was sequenced in a study of T-cell memory formation after mild COVID-19. Study summary: Among the donors, TCR clusters were largely specific to each donor.

It was 5'RACE with constant-segment primers that produced the TCR alpha and TCR beta cDNA libraries, which carried sample barcodes and UMIs. TCRdb reprocessed the 5' RACE reads with MiXCR, giving one entry per CDR3 protein. The sample consists of around 510,000 distinct CDR3 sequences, 20% to 25% of them appearing once. Concerning this clonotype itself: The antigen is unknown.

Study-wide findings and caveats: The finding that pre-infection memory included some responding clones suggested that cross-reactive memory joined. Clones contracting across day 15 to 85 had a balanced CD4/CD8 profile; later expanding clones leaned CD4+.

Trimming cost V 6 bases and J 7 bases, with 12 bases left between them. The germline V gene encodes CDR1 SQVTM and CDR2 ANQGSEA. The CDR3 has 12 amino acids. The sequencing sample was made of PBMCs or a T cell subset sorted from them (not recorded which). The chain carries TRBV29-1 and TRBJ2-2; D call uncertain. The receptor's source is an adult woman who had mild COVID-19 (a few samples of this study predate the infection). Cell type and time point are not known. The CDR3 here is CSVRPEVGELFF. The CDR3 region has the DNA TGCAGCGTGAGGCCTGAAGTCGGGGAGCTGTTTTTT.